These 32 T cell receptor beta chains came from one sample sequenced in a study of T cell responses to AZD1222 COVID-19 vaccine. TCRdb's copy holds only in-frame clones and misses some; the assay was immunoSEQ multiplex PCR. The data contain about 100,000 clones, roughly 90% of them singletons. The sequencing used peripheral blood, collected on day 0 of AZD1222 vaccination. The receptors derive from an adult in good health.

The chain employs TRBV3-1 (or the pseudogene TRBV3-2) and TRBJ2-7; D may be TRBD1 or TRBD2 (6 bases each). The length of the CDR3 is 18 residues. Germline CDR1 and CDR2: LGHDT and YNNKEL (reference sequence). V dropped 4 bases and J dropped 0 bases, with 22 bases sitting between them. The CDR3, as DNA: TGTGCCAGCAGCCCCCGGGGGCCCCGGAGTAGGAGCTCCTACGAGCAGTACTTC. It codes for CASSPRGPRSRSSYEQYF.

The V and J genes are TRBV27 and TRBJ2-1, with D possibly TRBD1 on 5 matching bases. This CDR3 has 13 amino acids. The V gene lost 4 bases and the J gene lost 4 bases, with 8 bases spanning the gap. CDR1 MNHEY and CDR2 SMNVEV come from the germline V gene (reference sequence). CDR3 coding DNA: TGTGCCAGCAGTTCCTCAGGGTACAATGAGCAGTTCTTC. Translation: CASSSSGYNEQFF.

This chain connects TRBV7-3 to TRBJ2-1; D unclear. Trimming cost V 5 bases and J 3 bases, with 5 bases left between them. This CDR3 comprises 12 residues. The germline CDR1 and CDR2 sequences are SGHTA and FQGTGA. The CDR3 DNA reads TGTGCCAGCAGCGCGAACTACAATGAGCAGTTCTTC. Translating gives CASSANYNEQFF.

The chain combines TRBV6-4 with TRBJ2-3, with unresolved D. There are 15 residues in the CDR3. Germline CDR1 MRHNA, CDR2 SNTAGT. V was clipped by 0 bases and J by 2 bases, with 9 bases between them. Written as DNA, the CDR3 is TGTGCCAGCAGTGACTCGATAGGGCCCACAGATACGCAGTATTTT. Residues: CASSDSIGPTDTQYF.

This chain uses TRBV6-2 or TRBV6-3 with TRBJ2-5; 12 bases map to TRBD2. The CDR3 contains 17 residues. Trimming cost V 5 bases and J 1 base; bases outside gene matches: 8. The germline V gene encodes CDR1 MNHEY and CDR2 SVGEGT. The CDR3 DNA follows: TGTGCCAGCAGTGCCTACCTAGCGGGAGGGGTCCAAGAGACCCAGTACTTC. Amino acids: CASSAYLAGGVQETQYF.

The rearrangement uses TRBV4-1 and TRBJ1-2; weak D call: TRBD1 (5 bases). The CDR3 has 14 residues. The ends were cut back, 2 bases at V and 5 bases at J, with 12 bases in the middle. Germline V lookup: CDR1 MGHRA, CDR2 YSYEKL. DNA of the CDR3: TGCGCCAGCAGCCAAAACGGGGCCCCTTATGGCTACACCTTC. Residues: CASSQNGAPYGYTF.

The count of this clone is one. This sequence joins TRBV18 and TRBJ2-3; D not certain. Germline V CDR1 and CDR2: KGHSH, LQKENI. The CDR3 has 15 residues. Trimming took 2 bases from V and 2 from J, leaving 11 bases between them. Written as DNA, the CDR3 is TGTGCCAGCTCACCAGGACCTCTCCTCACAGATACGCAGTATTTT. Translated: CASSPGPLLTDTQYF.

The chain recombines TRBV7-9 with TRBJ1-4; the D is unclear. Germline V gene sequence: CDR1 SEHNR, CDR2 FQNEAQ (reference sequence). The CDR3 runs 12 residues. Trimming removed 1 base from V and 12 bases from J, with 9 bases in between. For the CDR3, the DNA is TGTGCCAGCAGCTTAGAGGAGGGAGAACTGTTTTTT. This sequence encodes CASSLEEGELFF.

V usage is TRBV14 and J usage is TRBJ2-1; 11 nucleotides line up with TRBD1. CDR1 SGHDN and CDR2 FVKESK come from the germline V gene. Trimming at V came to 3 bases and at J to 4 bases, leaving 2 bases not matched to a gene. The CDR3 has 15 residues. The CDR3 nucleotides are TGTGCCAGCAGCCAGGGACAGGGGGGATACAATGAGCAGTTCTTC. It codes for CASSQGQGGYNEQFF.

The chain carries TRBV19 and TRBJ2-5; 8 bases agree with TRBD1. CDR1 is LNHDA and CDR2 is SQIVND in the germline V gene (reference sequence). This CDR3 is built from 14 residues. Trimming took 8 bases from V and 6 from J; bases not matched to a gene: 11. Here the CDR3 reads CASASTGAGKTQYF. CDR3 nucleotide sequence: TGTGCCAGTGCCTCGACAGGGGCGGGCAAGACCCAGTACTTC.

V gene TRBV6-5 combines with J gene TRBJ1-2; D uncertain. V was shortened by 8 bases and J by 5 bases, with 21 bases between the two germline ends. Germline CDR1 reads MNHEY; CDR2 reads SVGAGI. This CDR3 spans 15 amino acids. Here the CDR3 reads CASSTRAGIGYGYTF. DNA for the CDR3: TGTGCCAGCTCAACAAGGGCGGGCATAGGGTATGGCTACACCTTC.

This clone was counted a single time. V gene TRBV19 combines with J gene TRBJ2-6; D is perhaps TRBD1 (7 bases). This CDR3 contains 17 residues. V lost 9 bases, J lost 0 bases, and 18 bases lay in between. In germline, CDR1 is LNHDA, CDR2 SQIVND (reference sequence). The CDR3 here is CASAPQGGRSGANVLTF. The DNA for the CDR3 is TGTGCCAGCGCCCCCCAGGGGGGCCGCTCTGGGGCCAACGTCCTGACTTTC.

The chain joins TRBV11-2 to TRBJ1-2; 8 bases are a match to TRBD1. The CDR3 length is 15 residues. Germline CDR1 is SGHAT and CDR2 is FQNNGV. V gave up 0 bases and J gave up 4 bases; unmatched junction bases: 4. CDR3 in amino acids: CASSLDLTGVYGYTF. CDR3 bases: TGTGCCAGCAGCTTAGACTTGACAGGGGTCTATGGCTACACCTTC. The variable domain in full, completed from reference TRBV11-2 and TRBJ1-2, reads EAGVAQSPRYKIIEKRQSVAFWCNPISGHATLYWYQQILGQGPKLLIQFQNNGVVDDSQLPKDRFSAERLKGVDSTLKIQPAKLEDSAVYLCASSLDLTGVYGYTFGSGTRLTVV.

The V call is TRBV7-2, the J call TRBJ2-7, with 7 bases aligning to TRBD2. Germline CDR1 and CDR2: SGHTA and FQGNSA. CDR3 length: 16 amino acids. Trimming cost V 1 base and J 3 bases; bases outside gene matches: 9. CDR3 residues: CASSLVSGGTLYEQYF. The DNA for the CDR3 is TGTGCCAGCAGCTTAGTGTCGGGAGGTACACTCTACGAGCAGTACTTC.

CDR3: CASSRGSGRDQPQHF. CDR3 nucleotides: TGCGCCAGCAGCCGGGGCAGTGGGCGCGATCAGCCCCAGCATTTT. The rearrangement joins TRBV4-1 to TRBJ1-5, with a weak D call TRBD1 (5 bases). Per germline, CDR1 MGHRA and CDR2 YSYEKL. The CDR3 has 15 residues. Trimming pared 4 bases from V and 5 bases from J, leaving 15 bases between.

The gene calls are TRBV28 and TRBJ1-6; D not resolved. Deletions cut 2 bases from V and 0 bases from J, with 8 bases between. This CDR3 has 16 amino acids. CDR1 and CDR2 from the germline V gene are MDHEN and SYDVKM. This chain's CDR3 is CASSLNRGSYNSPLHF. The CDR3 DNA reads TGTGCCAGCAGTTTAAATCGTGGCTCCTATAATTCACCCCTCCACTTT.

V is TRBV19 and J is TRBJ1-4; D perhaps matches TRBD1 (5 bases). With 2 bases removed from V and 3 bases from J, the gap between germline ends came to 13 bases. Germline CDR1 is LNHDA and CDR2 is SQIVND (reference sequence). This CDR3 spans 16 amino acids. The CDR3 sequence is CASSIWGVSANEKLFF. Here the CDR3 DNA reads TGTGCCAGTAGTATATGGGGGGTGTCGGCTAATGAAAAACTGTTTTTT.

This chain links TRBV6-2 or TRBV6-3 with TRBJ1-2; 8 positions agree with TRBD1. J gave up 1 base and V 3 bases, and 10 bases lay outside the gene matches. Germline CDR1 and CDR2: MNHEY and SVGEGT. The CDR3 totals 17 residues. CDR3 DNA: TGTGCCAGCAGTTATTCGAACCGGGACAGGATTAACTATGGCTACACCTTC. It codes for CASSYSNRDRINYGYTF.

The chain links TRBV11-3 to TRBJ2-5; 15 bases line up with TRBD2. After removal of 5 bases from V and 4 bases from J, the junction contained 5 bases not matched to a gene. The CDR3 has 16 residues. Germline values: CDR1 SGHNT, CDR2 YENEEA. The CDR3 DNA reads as TGTGCCAGCAGCCCCGGACTAGCGGGAGGGGGAGAGACCCAGTACTTC. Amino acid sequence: CASSPGLAGGGETQYF.

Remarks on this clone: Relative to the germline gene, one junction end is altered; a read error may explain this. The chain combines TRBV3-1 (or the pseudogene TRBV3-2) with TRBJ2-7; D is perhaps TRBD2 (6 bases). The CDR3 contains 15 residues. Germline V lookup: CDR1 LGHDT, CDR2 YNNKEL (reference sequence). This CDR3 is CASTSALTGTRRQDF. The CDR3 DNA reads TGTGCCAGCACATCAGCCCTTACCGGGACTCGCCGTCAGGACTTC.

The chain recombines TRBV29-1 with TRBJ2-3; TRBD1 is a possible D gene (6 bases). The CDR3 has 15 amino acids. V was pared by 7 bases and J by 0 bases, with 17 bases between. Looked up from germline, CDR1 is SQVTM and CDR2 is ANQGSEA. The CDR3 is CSADRPGSSTDTQYF. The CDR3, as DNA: TGCAGCGCTGACAGGCCAGGGTCGAGCACAGATACGCAGTATTTT.

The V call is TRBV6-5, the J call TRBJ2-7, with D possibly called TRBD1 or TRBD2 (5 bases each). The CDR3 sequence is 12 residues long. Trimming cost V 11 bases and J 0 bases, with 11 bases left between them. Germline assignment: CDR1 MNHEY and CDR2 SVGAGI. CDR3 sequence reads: CAVMGDSYEQYF. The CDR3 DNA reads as TGTGCCGTTATGGGGGACTCCTACGAGCAGTACTTC.

The CDR3 protein is CASSWGGRRGYEQFF. CDR3 DNA sequence: TGCGCCAGCAGCTGGGGGGGCCGGAGGGGCTATGAGCAGTTCTTC. This chain joins TRBV5-1 and TRBJ2-1; a weak D match, TRBD2 (7 bases). The CDR3 is made up of 15 amino acids. The germline V gene encodes CDR1 SGHRS and CDR2 YFSETQ. V lost 3 bases and J lost 8, with 18 bases in between.

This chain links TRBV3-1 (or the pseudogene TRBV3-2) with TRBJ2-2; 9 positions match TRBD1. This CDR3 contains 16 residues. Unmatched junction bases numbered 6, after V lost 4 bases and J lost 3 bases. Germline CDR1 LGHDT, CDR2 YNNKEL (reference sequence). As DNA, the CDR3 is TGTGCCAGCAGCCTGGGACAGGGCACGGACACCGGGGAGCTGTTTTTT. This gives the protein CASSLGQGTDTGELFF.

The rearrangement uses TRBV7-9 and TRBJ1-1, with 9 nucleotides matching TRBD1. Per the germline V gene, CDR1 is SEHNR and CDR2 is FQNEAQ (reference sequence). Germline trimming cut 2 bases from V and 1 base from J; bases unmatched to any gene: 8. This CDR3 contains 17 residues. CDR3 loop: CASSLPKGTGPNTEAFF. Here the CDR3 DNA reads TGTGCCAGCAGCTTACCGAAAGGGACAGGGCCGAACACTGAAGCTTTCTTT. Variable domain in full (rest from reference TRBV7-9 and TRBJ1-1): DTGVSQNPRHKITKRGQNVTFRCDPISEHNRLYWYRQTLGQGPEFLTYFQNEAQLEKSRLLSDRFSAERPKGSFSTLEIQRTEQGDSAMYLCASSLPKGTGPNTEAFFGQGTRLTVV.

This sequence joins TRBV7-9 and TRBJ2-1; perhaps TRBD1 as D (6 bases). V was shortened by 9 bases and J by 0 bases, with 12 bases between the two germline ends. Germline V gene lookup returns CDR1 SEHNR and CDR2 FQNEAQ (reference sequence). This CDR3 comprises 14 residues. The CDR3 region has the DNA TGTGCCAGTCTCCAGGGGAGCTCCTACAATGAGCAGTTCTTC. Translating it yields CASLQGSSYNEQFF.

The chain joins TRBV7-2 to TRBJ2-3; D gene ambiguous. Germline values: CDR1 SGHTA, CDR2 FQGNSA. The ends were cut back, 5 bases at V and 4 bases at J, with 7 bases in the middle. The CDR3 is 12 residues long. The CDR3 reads CASSQIPDTQYF. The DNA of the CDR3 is TGTGCCAGCAGCCAAATCCCAGATACGCAGTATTTT.

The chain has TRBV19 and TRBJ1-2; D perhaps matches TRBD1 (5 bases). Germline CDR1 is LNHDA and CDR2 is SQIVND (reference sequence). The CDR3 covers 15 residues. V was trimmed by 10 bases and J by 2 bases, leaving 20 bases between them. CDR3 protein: CATTSGDGRNYGYTF. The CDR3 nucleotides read TGTGCCACCACTTCCGGGGACGGTAGAAACTATGGCTACACCTTC.

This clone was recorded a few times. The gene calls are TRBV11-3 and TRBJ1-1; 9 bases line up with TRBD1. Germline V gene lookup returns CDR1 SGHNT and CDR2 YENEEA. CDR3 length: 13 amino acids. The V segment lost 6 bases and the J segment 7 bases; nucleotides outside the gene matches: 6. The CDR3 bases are TGTGCCAGCAGAAAAGGGACAGGGCTTGAAGCTTTCTTT. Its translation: CASRKGTGLEAFF.

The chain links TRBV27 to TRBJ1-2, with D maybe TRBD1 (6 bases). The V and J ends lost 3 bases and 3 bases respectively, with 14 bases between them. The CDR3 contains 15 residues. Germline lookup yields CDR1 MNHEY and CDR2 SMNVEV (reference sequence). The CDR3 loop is CASSFMLGADYGYTF. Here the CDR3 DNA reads TGTGCCAGCAGTTTTATGTTGGGGGCAGACTATGGCTACACCTTC.

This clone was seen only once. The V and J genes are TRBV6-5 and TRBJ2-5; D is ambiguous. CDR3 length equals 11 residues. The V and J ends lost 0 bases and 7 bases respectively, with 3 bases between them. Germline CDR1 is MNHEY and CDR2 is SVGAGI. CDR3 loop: CASSYSRTQYF. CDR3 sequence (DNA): TGTGCCAGCAGTTACTCGAGGACCCAGTACTTC.

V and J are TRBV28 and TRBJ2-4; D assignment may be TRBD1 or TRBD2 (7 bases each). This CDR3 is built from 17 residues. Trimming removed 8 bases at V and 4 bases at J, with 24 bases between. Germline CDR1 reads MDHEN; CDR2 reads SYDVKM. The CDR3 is CASPYCGQGGLKNIQYF. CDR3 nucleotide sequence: TGTGCCAGCCCCTACTGCGGGCAGGGGGGGCTAAAAAACATTCAGTACTTC. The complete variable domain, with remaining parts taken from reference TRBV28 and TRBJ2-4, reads DVKVTQSSRYLVKRTGEKVFLECVQDMDHENMFWYRQDPGLGLRLIYFSYDVKMKEKGDIPEGYSVSREKKERFSLILESASTNQTSMYLCASPYCGQGGLKNIQYFGAGTRLSVL.